These 14 T cell receptor beta chains were all obtained from the same sample, sequenced in a study of blood T cell repertoires in COVID-19. Assay used: immunoSEQ multiplex PCR; TCRdb lists only in-frame clones, some missing. The sample contains under 65,000 clones, around nine tenths of which appear only once. The sample taken for sequencing was peripheral blood. Every receptor here comes from a man aged 55 to 70 with acute or convalescent COVID-19.

For the CDR3, the DNA is TGTGCCAGCAGTGAAGCCCTAGGACAGGGACAAGAGACCCAGTACTTC. Encoded protein: CASSEALGQGQETQYF. The chain combines TRBV2 with TRBJ2-5; 8 bases are a match to TRBD1. J gave up 2 bases and V 0 bases, and 5 bases lay outside the gene matches. The CDR3 has 16 amino acids. The germline CDR1 and CDR2 sequences are SNHLY and FYNNEI.

This rearrangement joins TRBV12-3 or TRBV12-4 to TRBJ2-2; D is undetermined. This CDR3 is built from 13 residues. For the CDR3, the DNA is TGTGCAGACAAACTGCGAGACGCCGGGGAGCTGTTTTTT. Its translation is CADKLRDAGELFF.

This chain uses TRBV4-3 with TRBJ1-4, with 7 bases matching TRBD1. Trimming removed 0 bases from V and 8 bases from J; junction bases left unmatched: 3. The CDR3 has 14 amino acids. CDR1 LGHNA and CDR2 YSLEER come from the germline V gene. CDR3 amino acids: CASSQERGLEKLFF. The CDR3 DNA is TGCGCCAGCAGCCAAGAAAGGGGGCTAGAAAAACTGTTTTTT.

V usage is TRBV28 and J usage is TRBJ1-1, with D uncertain. The CDR3 is 15 amino acids. Trimming removed 1 base at V and 3 bases at J, with 12 bases between. Germline V CDR1 and CDR2: MDHEN, SYDVKM. CDR3 coding DNA: TGTGCCAGCAGTTTATCAGGTTCTATGGACACTGAAGCTTTCTTT. As protein: CASSLSGSMDTEAFF.

This chain uses TRBV5-4 with TRBJ2-1, with no clear D. Germline V gene sequence: CDR1 SGHNT, CDR2 YYREEE (reference sequence). The ends were cut back, 6 bases at V and 6 bases at J, with 10 bases in the middle. CDR3 length: 12 residues. CDR3 bases: TGTGCCAGCAACAGCCCGCGCAATGAGCAGTTCTTC. This codes for CASNSPRNEQFF.

The J gene is TRBJ1-6, the V gene TRBV6-6; D perhaps matches TRBD1 (6 bases). Trimming pared 6 bases from V and 11 bases from J, leaving 23 bases between. CDR1 is MNHNY and CDR2 is SVGAGI in the germline V gene (reference sequence). The CDR3 loop spans 16 amino acids. This CDR3 is CASRSLYRVLEAPLHF. The CDR3 DNA is TGTGCCAGCAGATCCTTGTACAGGGTCCTAGAGGCACCCCTCCACTTT.

This sequence joins TRBV27 and TRBJ2-7; a possible D gene is TRBD1 (6 bases). CDR3 length: 17 residues. Trimming removed 0 bases at V and 4 bases at J, with 19 bases between. CDR1 and CDR2 from the germline V gene are MNHEY and SMNVEV (reference sequence). Here the CDR3 reads CASSLSYPGQTGYEQYF. In DNA form, the CDR3 reads TGTGCCAGCAGTTTATCTTATCCGGGACAAACGGGGTACGAGCAGTACTTC.

The V call is TRBV20-1, the J call TRBJ1-1, with D hard to call. The CDR3 loop spans 11 amino acids. CDR1 and CDR2 (germline): DFQATT, SNEGSKA (reference sequence). Trimming stripped 6 bases from V and 5 bases from J, with 10 bases between. CDR3 amino acids: CSAARGTEAFF. In DNA form, the CDR3 reads TGCAGTGCCGCCCGCGGTACTGAAGCTTTCTTT.

The chain is built from TRBV7-9 and TRBJ2-6; D may be TRBD2 (5 bases). The CDR3 spans 17 residues. Trimming removed 1 base from V and 0 bases from J, with 10 bases in between. Per germline, CDR1 SEHNR and CDR2 FQNEAQ (reference sequence). The DNA for the CDR3 is TGTGCCAGCAGCTTAGGCCGGGGTGACTCTGGGGCCAACGTCCTGACTTTC. Protein product: CASSLGRGDSGANVLTF. Full variable domain (remainder filled in from reference TRBV7-9 and TRBJ2-6): DTGVSQNPRHKITKRGQNVTFRCDPISEHNRLYWYRQTLGQGPEFLTYFQNEAQLEKSRLLSDRFSAERPKGSFSTLEIQRTEQGDSAMYLCASSLGRGDSGANVLTFGAGSRLTVL.

The rearrangement uses TRBV28 and TRBJ2-3, with 7 bases identical to TRBD2. From germline, CDR1 is MDHEN and CDR2 SYDVKM. The length of the CDR3 is 17 residues. V lost 5 bases, J lost 4 bases, and 15 bases stayed unmatched. CDR3 in amino acids: CASSLQSAGEGSDTQYF. CDR3 sequence (DNA): TGTGCCAGCAGTCTCCAGAGTGCGGGGGAGGGCTCAGATACGCAGTATTTT.

The chain combines TRBV7-9 with TRBJ1-2; weak D call: TRBD1 (5 bases). Per germline, CDR1 SEHNR and CDR2 FQNEAQ (reference sequence). The CDR3 is 15 amino acids. V gave up 0 bases and J gave up 3 bases, with 11 bases separating them. The DNA of the CDR3 is TGTGCCAGCAGCTTAGCTCCCGGGGGGGACTATGGCTACACCTTC. Its protein is CASSLAPGGDYGYTF.

This chain connects TRBV11-3 to TRBJ2-3; 11 bases map to TRBD2. The CDR3 contains 17 residues. The V gene end was trimmed by 3 bases and the J gene end by 5 bases; junction bases not matched to a gene: 10. Germline CDR1 and CDR2: SGHNT and YENEEA. In DNA, the CDR3 is TGTGCCAGCAGCTTCGGCACCCTAGCGGGAGGTTTAGATACGCAGTATTTT. Amino acid sequence: CASSFGTLAGGLDTQYF.

The chain joins TRBV12-3 or TRBV12-4 to TRBJ1-2; 7 nucleotides match TRBD1. This CDR3 has 13 residues. The V gene end was trimmed by 3 bases and the J gene end by 6 bases; junction bases not matched to a gene: 4. This CDR3 is CASSLGQLDGYTF. CDR3 sequence (DNA): TGTGCCAGCAGTTTGGGACAGCTGGATGGCTACACCTTC.

CDR3 coding DNA: TGCGCCAGCAGCCAAGATCTATCTACAGGGGGTCAAGAGACCCAGTACTTC. Its protein is CASSQDLSTGGQETQYF. The J gene is TRBJ2-5, the V gene TRBV4-1; TRBD1 agrees at 8 bases. The CDR3 loop spans 17 amino acids. Per the germline V gene, CDR1 is MGHRA and CDR2 is YSYEKL. The ends lost 0 bases at V and 2 bases at J; junction bases unmatched: 8.